This TCR beta chain was sequenced during a study of CD8+ T cells in alopecia areata (dated by TCRdb to 2016 to 2019). Regarding the research as a whole: To study T cell clonal expansion in alopecia areata, the researchers applied high-throughput TCRbeta sequencing to both the C3H/HeJ mouse model and human patients. Amplification of TCRbeta CDR3 regions was done by immunoSEQ multiplex PCR using 35 Vbeta forward primers and 13 Jbeta reverse primers. RNA came from the PAXgene miRNA kit for fixed scalp, the miRNeasy kit for PBMCs, and the RNeasy kit for mouse skin. Scalp clonality was compared among normal scalp (n=4), patchy alopecia areata scalp (n=8), and alopecia totalis/universalis scalp (n=8). Scalp tissue and sorted CD4+ and CD8+ peripheral blood T cells from patchy and totalis/universalis alopecia areata patients and from healthy controls were covered by human TCRbeta sequencing. The paper's findings and limits, for the study overall: Compared with normal scalp, lesional scalp, particularly in alopecia totalis/universalis, had higher clonality and more expanded CD8+ clones, which suggests antigenic drive. Resident alphabeta T cells in normal human skin are also sequenced, complicating scalp TCR repertoire analysis, unlike mouse skin dominated by gammadelta T cells. Shared TCR sequences between patients were less evident than in mice, which may be partly attributable to HLA diversity in the patient population.

Receptor libraries were prepared by the immunoSEQ multiplex PCR assay. RNA was extracted from all samples and reverse transcribed into cDNA as template for TCR sequencing. SuperScript III was used for first-strand cDNA synthesis, primed with a 2:1 mix of oligo-dT and random hexamers. A synthetic immune receptor repertoire was used to gauge amplification bias, and whatever bias remained was removed computationally. In the source study's methods: Raw reads were preprocessed for error removal, and CDR3 was defined according to IMGT conventions as running from the conserved cysteine to phenylalanine. Clonality was computed as 1 minus the Shannon entropy, with the entropy normalized by log2 of the number of productive unique TCRs. Scalp TCRbeta sequences were cross-referenced with sorted blood CD4 and CD8 repertoires so that the CD4 or CD8 identity of scalp clones could be inferred. In TCRdb, the immuneACCESS table is reduced to in-frame sequences with V and J assigned. These tables do not hold every clone; where another copy was compared, an unresolved V gene accounts for under half, and the others remain unexplained. The D gene and trimming were derived from the DNA, and the V and J assignments and clone size from that table. The sample data list 14,000 or so clones, and over 50% of these were observed just once. Over 3% of the sample is taken by the ten largest.

The CDR3 starts with the cysteine, ends with the phenylalanine, and has 15 residues. CDR3 DNA is the only sequence kept; it has 45 bases, read in frame from the first base. At the junction V is shortened by 1 base and J by 4 bases, with 11 bases in between. The germline V gene provides CDR1 SGHRS and CDR2 YFSETQ. On this clone itself: It has no known antigen specificity. The sample holds no much larger clone one base away, and base qualities are not on file.

In five patients from the biomarker study, an additional sort separated CD25+CD127- cells out of the CD4+ cells. Lesional scalp punch biopsies and peripheral blood were obtained from alopecia areata patients. PBMCs were separated by density centrifugation and stained for CD3, CD4 and CD8, after which CD4+ and CD8+ T cells were sorted on a FACSAria. Untreated alopecia areata patients were recruited as part of a multicenter biomarker study. The sequence joins TRBV5-1 to TRBJ2-2; confidence is insufficient to name the D gene. Sequences were obtained from CD4+ Tregs sorted from blood. This receptor was taken from a human donor with alopecia areata. The base sequence is TGCGCCAGCAGCTTGAGGGATTCGGGCACCGGGGAGCTGTTTTTT. Its product reads: CASSLRDSGTGELFF. The full variable domain, completed from the reference TRBV5-1 and TRBJ2-2 proteins outside the CDR3, reads KAGVTQTPRYLIKTRGQQVTLSCSPISGHRSVSWYQQTPGQGLQFLFEYFSETQRNKGNFPGRFSGRQFSNSRSEMNVSTLELGDSALYLCASSLRDSGTGELFFGEGSRLTVL.